This T cell receptor (beta chain) appears in the sequencing data of a study of blood T cell repertoires in COVID-19. The wider study: Acute and convalescent COVID-19 samples came from the United States, Italy and Spain.

TCRdb's table, derived via immunoSEQ multiplex PCR, lists solely in-frame clones and lacks some. Of 180,000 or so clones listed, roughly 79% are singletons. Looked up from germline, CDR1 is GTSNPN and CDR2 is SVGIG (reference sequence). The CDR3 has 15 residues. J lost 2 bases, V lost 6 bases, and 8 bases had no gene match. One Seattle source followed patients from active infection through their disease course. The rearrangement links TRBV30 to TRBJ2-1; the match to TRBD2 covers 9 bases. Sequencing was done on a sample of peripheral blood. This TCR came from a woman aged 40-49 years with COVID-19, enrolled during active disease. The CDR3 coding sequence is TGTGCCTGTAAGGGGGCTAGCGGGACCTACAATGAGCAGTTCTTC. Amino acid sequence: CACKGASGTYNEQFF.